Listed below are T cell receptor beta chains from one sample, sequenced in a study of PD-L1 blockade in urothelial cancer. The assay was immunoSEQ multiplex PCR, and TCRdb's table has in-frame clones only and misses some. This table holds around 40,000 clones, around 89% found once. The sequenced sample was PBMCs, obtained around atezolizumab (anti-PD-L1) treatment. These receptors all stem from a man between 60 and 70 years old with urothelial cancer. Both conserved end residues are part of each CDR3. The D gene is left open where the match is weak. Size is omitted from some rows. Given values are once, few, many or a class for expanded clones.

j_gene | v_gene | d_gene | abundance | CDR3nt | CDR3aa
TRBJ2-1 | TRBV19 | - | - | TGTGCCAGTAGTATCGGTCTCAGGACATACAATGAGCAGTTCTTC | CASSIGLRTYNEQFF
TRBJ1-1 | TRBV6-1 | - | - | TGTGCCAGCAATCCGGGTCCCCCTGAAGCTTTCTTT | CASNPGPPEAFF
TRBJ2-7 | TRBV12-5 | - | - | TGTGCTAGTGGTCGCCGAGACAGTAAAACCTACGAGCAGTACTTC | CASGRRDSKTYEQYF
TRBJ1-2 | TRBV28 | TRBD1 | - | TGTGCCAGCAGACTGACCGGGACAGGGACGAAGGGCTACACCTTC | CASRLTGTGTKGYTF
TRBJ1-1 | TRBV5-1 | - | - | TGCGCCAGCAGCCCTCCCAAACTTCAGGGTCCCACTGAAGCTTTCTTT | CASSPPKLQGPTEAFF
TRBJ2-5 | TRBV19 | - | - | TGTGCCAGTAGTATAAACACAGCTCAAGAGACCCAGTACTTC | CASSINTAQETQYF
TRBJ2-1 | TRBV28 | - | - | - | CASSSSGQGYNEQFF
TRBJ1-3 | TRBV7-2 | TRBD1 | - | TGTGCCAGCAGGTTGACAGGGGGCAGGTCTGGAAACACCATATATTTT | CASRLTGGRSGNTIYF
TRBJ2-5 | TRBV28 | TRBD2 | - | TGTGCCAGCAGTCCCGCTAGCGGGGGGAGGAAAGAGACCCAGTACTTC | CASSPASGGRKETQYF
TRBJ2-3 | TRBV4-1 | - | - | TGCGCCAGCAGCCAAGTCCCCGGGGTTCGAATAGATACGCAGTATTTT | CASSQVPGVRIDTQYF
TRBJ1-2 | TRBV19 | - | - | TGTGCCAGTAACTCTTACCGCGGCGCACACCACTATGGCTACACCTTC | CASNSYRGAHHYGYTF
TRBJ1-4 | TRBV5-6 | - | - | TGTGCCAGCAGCTTGGCCAATACTCGTGCAGGGGATAATGAAAAACTGTTTTTT | CASSLANTRAGDNEKLFF
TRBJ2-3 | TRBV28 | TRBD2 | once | TGTGCCAGCAGGGAAGCGGGGGGTCCCACAGATACGCAGTATTTT | CASREAGGPTDTQYF
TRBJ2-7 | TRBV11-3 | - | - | TGTGCCAGCAGGAGTCGGTCCTCCTACGAGCAGTACTTC | CASRSRSSYEQYF
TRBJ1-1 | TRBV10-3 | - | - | TGTGCCATCAGTAGGACAGAGAACACTGAAGCTTTCTTT | CAISRTENTEAFF
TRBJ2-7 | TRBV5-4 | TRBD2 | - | TGTGCCAGCGGGTTAAGCGGGAGAGCCTACGAGCAGTACTTC | CASGLSGRAYEQYF
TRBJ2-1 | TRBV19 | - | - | TGTGCCAGTAGTATAACTCCAAGCTCCTACAATGAGCAGTTCTTC | CASSITPSSYNEQFF
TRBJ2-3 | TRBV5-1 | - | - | TGCGCCAGCAGCGCCCAACTTAGCACAGATACGCAGTATTTT | CASSAQLSTDTQYF
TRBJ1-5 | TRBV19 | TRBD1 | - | TGTGCCAGTATGTCACAGGGGGCCTCTGGGCCCCAGCATTTT | CASMSQGASGPQHF
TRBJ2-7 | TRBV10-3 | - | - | TGTGCCATCAGTGAGGGCGGGTCCTCCTACGAGCAGTACTTC | CAISEGGSSYEQYF
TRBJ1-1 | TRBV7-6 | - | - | TGTGCCAGCAGCTTCAACATGAACACTGAAGCTTTCTTT | CASSFNMNTEAFF
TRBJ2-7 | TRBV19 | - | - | TGTGCCAGTCGGGACGGGAGAACGAAACAGGGGTACGAGCAGTACTTC | CASRDGRTKQGYEQYF